The 27 T cell receptor beta chains in this list originate from one sample, sequenced in a study of blood T cells in healthy people across ages. Primed by a sample-barcoded 5' primer and a J-beta primer mix, a second PCR proceeded for about 7 to 12 cycles. MiXCR, applied by TCRdb to the 5' RACE reads, yields one record per CDR3 protein. Among roughly 1.5 million distinct CDR3 sequences listed, about 42% were seen once. The sequencing sample was made of blood. These receptors were collected from a woman younger than 35 in good health.

The chain joins TRBV12-3 or TRBV12-4 to TRBJ2-7, with D possibly TRBD1 on 5 matching bases. This CDR3 comprises 13 residues. Trimming pared 9 bases from V and 2 bases from J, leaving 14 bases between. Written as DNA, the CDR3 is TGTGCCAGTAGTGTAGAGACAGCCTACGAGCAGTACTTC. This sequence encodes CASSVETAYEQYF.

The chain carries TRBV20-1 and TRBJ2-3; 8 bases align to TRBD2. The CDR3 extends over 14 amino acids. Germline CDR1 is DFQATT and CDR2 is SNEGSKA (reference sequence). The ends lost 3 bases at V and 2 bases at J; junction bases unmatched: 4. CDR3 DNA: TGCAGTGCTAGGGGGACTAGTATCACAGATACGCAGTATTTT. It translates to CSARGTSITDTQYF.

This chain joins TRBV5-1 and TRBJ2-1; a weak D match, TRBD2 (6 bases). The tail of the sequence fits TRBJ2-7 better, so the J call may be wrong. Per germline, CDR1 SGHRS and CDR2 YFSETQ. The CDR3 totals 15 residues. CDR3 loop: CASSAGLTDYNEQYF. CDR3 nucleotides: TGCGCCAGCAGCGCGGGACTGACCGACTACAATGAGCAGTACTTC.

The chain carries TRBV12-3 or TRBV12-4 and TRBJ1-5; TRBD1 aligns across 11 bases. The CDR3 consists of 14 residues. The V segment lost 6 bases and the J segment 5 bases; nucleotides outside the gene matches: 3. The CDR3 bases are TGTGCCAGCAGCCGGGACAGGGGGGATCAGCCCCAGCATTTT. This gives the protein CASSRDRGDQPQHF.

The J gene is TRBJ1-1, the V gene TRBV9; 12 positions match TRBD1. V lost 7 bases and J lost 4; bases outside the gene matches: 5. The CDR3 spans 14 residues. From germline, CDR1 is SGDLS and CDR2 YYNGEE. The CDR3 region is CASSRDRGLTEAFF. The CDR3 nucleotides are TGTGCCAGCTCACGGGACAGGGGGCTCACTGAAGCTTTCTTT.

This clonotype has a handful of counts. The V gene is TRBV29-1, the J gene TRBJ1-1; D remains ambiguous. Per the germline V gene, CDR1 is SQVTM and CDR2 is ANQGSEA. This CDR3 contains 14 residues. V gave up 6 bases and J gave up 5 bases, with 19 bases separating them. In DNA, the CDR3 is TGCAGCGTGCCTAAACCCCCAGTGGGAACTGAAGCTTTCTTT. Translating gives CSVPKPPVGTEAFF.

The chain is built from TRBV6-2 or TRBV6-3 and TRBJ1-1; D gene uncertain. Trimming pared 5 bases from V and 1 base from J, leaving 11 bases between. The CDR3 contains 14 residues. CDR1 MNHEY and CDR2 SVGEGT come from the germline V gene. The CDR3 here is CASSPTRSNTEAFF. CDR3 DNA: TGTGCCAGCAGTCCAACTCGTTCGAACACTGAAGCTTTCTTT.

This clonotype was seen a handful of times. The rearrangement joins TRBV12-3 or TRBV12-4 to TRBJ2-5; D gene unclear. The CDR3 has 14 amino acids. V dropped 1 base and J dropped 1 base, with 7 bases sitting between them. This CDR3 is CASSLELFQETQYF. The CDR3 DNA follows: TGTGCCAGCAGTTTAGAGCTATTCCAAGAGACCCAGTACTTC.

The genes are TRBV19 and TRBJ1-1; the match to TRBD1 covers 11 bases. The CDR3 is made up of 19 amino acids. V shed 3 bases, J shed 5 bases, and the junction held 17 bases outside the gene matches. Germline loops: CDR1 LNHDA, CDR2 SQIVND (reference sequence). CDR3 coding DNA: TGTGCCAGTAGTATTGGACAGGGGGCTGAATTCGCCGCGTATACTGAAGCTTTCTTT. This encodes CASSIGQGAEFAAYTEAFF. Full variable domain (remainder filled in from reference TRBV19 and TRBJ1-1): DGGITQSPKYLFRKEGQNVTLSCEQNLNHDAMYWYRQDPGQGLRLIYYSQIVNDFQKGDIAEGYSVSREKKESFPLTVTSAQKNPTAFYLCASSIGQGAEFAAYTEAFFGQGTRLTVV.

The chain combines TRBV4-3 with TRBJ1-4; a weak D match, TRBD1 (5 bases). The CDR3 runs 16 residues. V shed 0 bases and J shed 3 bases, with 11 bases lying between them. Germline V gene lookup returns CDR1 LGHNA and CDR2 YSLEER. The DNA of the CDR3 is TGCGCCAGCAGCCAAGATCGAACAGGACCTAATGAAAAACTGTTTTTT. It yields the protein CASSQDRTGPNEKLFF.

This clonotype was observed a few times. The rearrangement joins TRBV5-1 to TRBJ1-1; D is possibly TRBD1 (5 bases). The CDR3 sequence is 16 residues long. Trimming stripped 4 bases from V and 1 base from J, with 17 bases between. Germline CDR1 is SGHRS and CDR2 is YFSETQ. The CDR3 loop is CASSPGVRDANTEAFF. For the CDR3, the DNA is TGCGCCAGCAGCCCGGGTGTGAGGGACGCGAACACTGAAGCTTTCTTT.

The chain couples TRBV29-1 to TRBJ2-7, with D possibly TRBD2 on 6 matching bases. Trimming removed 4 bases from V and 2 bases from J, with 15 bases in between. The germline gives CDR1 SQVTM, CDR2 ANQGSEA. CDR3 length: 14 residues. The CDR3 DNA reads as TGCAGCGTTGCTAGGCGGGGTCTAACCTACGAGCAGTACTTC. It translates to CSVARRGLTYEQYF.

This clonotype was observed once. The junction does not match germline at one end; this may be a read error. This sequence joins TRBV18 and TRBJ2-2; D possibly corresponds to TRBD1 (5 bases). This CDR3 comprises 15 residues. Germline values: CDR1 KGHSH, CDR2 LQKENI. The CDR3 DNA reads TGTGCCGGCTCACCACAAAACGAAGGGGCCGGGGAGCTGTTTTTT. Translating it yields CAGSPQNEGAGELFF.

This clonotype was detected ten times or more. The V and J genes are TRBV4-3 and TRBJ2-6, with a tentative D call TRBD1 (5 bases). The CDR3 loop spans 16 amino acids. Deletions cut 0 bases from V and 0 bases from J, with 6 bases between. CDR1 LGHNA and CDR2 YSLEER come from the germline V gene. CDR3 loop: CASSQDDSSGANVLTF. In nucleotides, the CDR3 is TGCGCCAGCAGCCAAGACGACAGCTCTGGGGCCAACGTCCTGACTTTC.

The chain combines TRBV20-1 with TRBJ2-3; D is unresolved. CDR1 and CDR2 from the germline V gene are DFQATT and SNEGSKA (reference sequence). V lost 5 bases and J 1 base, leaving 13 bases between the germline ends. This CDR3 has 14 residues. CDR3 bases: TGCAGTGCTGAATACACCCGAGGCACAGATACGCAGTATTTT. Amino acid sequence: CSAEYTRGTDTQYF.

The table lists this clonotype with a few counts. The chain joins TRBV4-1 to TRBJ2-4; no reliable D call. The CDR3 consists of 14 residues. V lost 0 bases to trimming and J lost 13 bases, with 16 bases between them. Germline values: CDR1 MGHRA, CDR2 YSYEKL. This CDR3 is CASSQDWQIGEQYF. In DNA form, the CDR3 reads TGCGCCAGCAGCCAAGATTGGCAAATTGGAGAGCAGTACTTC.

This chain uses TRBV12-3 or TRBV12-4 with TRBJ1-2; D ambiguous. CDR3 length: 13 residues. Trimming took 5 bases from V and 4 from J, leaving 11 bases between them. The CDR3 spells CASSVSSFYGYTF. As DNA, the CDR3 is TGTGCCAGCAGTGTAAGCAGCTTCTATGGCTACACCTTC.

This chain links TRBV6-2 or TRBV6-3 with TRBJ2-1; 8 positions match TRBD2. The DNA end is more similar to TRBJ2-7, so the J call may be wrong. Germline-derived CDR1 and CDR2 are MNHEY and SVGEGT. The CDR3 totals 13 residues. This chain's CDR3 is CAISGSSYNEQYF. CDR3 sequence (DNA): TGTGCCATCAGCGGGAGCTCCTACAATGAGCAGTACTTC.

The chain recombines TRBV2 with TRBJ1-5, with a tentative D call TRBD1 (6 bases). This CDR3 spans 13 amino acids. CDR1 and CDR2 (germline): SNHLY, FYNNEI. Trimming took off 5 bases at V and 6 bases at J, with 11 bases between the two ends. CDR3 coding DNA: TGTGCCAGCAGTACAGGGTCGGCTCAGCCCCAGCATTTT. It is translated as CASSTGSAQPQHF. Full variable domain (rest looked up from reference TRBV2 and TRBJ1-5): EPEVTQTPSHQVTQMGQEVILRCVPISNHLYFYWYRQILGQKVEFLVSFYNNEISEKSEIFDDQFSVERPDGSNFTLKIRSTKLEDSAMYFCASSTGSAQPQHFGDGTRLSIL.

This clonotype was detected a few times. The chain has TRBV20-1 and TRBJ2-1; 9 bases line up with TRBD2. Losses at the gene ends were 3 bases for V and 7 bases for J; bases not matched to a gene: 1. CDR1 and CDR2 from the germline V gene are DFQATT and SNEGSKA (reference sequence). This CDR3 is built from 12 residues. The CDR3 sequence is CSASTSGNEQFF. For the CDR3, the DNA is TGCAGTGCTAGCACTAGCGGGAATGAGCAGTTCTTC.

This clonotype was picked up many times. The chain recombines TRBV12-3 or TRBV12-4 with TRBJ2-5; D ambiguous. Trimming removed 1 base from V and 0 bases from J, with 9 bases in between. The CDR3 has 15 residues. CDR3 region: CASSLGIADQETQYF. The CDR3 DNA sequence: TGTGCCAGCAGTTTAGGAATTGCAGACCAAGAGACCCAGTACTTC.

This sequence joins TRBV7-9 and TRBJ1-5; TRBD1 aligns across 9 bases. Unmatched junction bases numbered 2, after V lost 5 bases and J lost 0 bases. Germline V gene sequence: CDR1 SEHNR, CDR2 FQNEAQ (reference sequence). This CDR3 region has 15 residues. CDR3 protein: CASSGTGHSNQPQHF. In nucleotides, the CDR3 is TGTGCCAGCAGCGGGACAGGGCATAGCAATCAGCCCCAGCATTTT.

This clonotype showed up many times. V and J are TRBV12-3 or TRBV12-4 and TRBJ2-3; D is uncertain. The CDR3 runs to 12 residues. V lost 3 bases and J 4 bases, leaving 5 bases between the germline ends. CDR3 region: CASSFRPDTQYF. The CDR3, as DNA: TGTGCCAGCAGTTTTCGGCCAGATACGCAGTATTTT.

This clonotype was seen once. The V call is TRBV12-3 or TRBV12-4, the J call TRBJ1-1; 12 bases align to TRBD1. The J segment lost 7 bases and the V segment lost 6 bases, leaving 15 bases of the junction unmatched. The CDR3 runs 17 residues. DNA for the CDR3: TGTGCCAGCAGCATTACCCGGGACAGGGGGCGCGGGAATGAAGCTTTCTTT. Its protein is CASSITRDRGRGNEAFF.

This clonotype has at least ten counts. J is TRBJ2-7 and V is TRBV6-5, with D unresolved. Trimming shortened V by 4 bases and J by 4 bases, and 17 bases separated the two germline ends. Germline values: CDR1 MNHEY, CDR2 SVGAGI. The CDR3 has 15 residues. CDR3 loop: CASSFNSAGPYEQYF. CDR3 DNA: TGTGCCAGCAGTTTTAACTCGGCAGGTCCGTACGAGCAGTACTTC.

This clonotype was seen a few times. This rearrangement joins TRBV30 to TRBJ1-5; D remains ambiguous. Germline CDR1 and CDR2: GTSNPN and SVGIG (reference sequence). V was trimmed by 1 base and J by 5 bases, leaving 6 bases between them. The CDR3 totals 12 residues. The chain's CDR3 is CAWSGRDQPQHF. The CDR3 region has the DNA TGTGCCTGGAGTGGACGGGATCAGCCCCAGCATTTT.

This clonotype was seen only a few times. The chain recombines TRBV10-2 with TRBJ1-1; D is unresolved. CDR3 length: 13 residues. The V and J ends lost 3 bases and 1 base respectively, with 6 bases between them. Germline V gene sequence: CDR1 WSHSY, CDR2 SAAADI. The CDR3 DNA sequence: TGCGCCAGCAGTGATCAGAAGAACACTGAAGCTTTCTTT. Translated: CASSDQKNTEAFF.